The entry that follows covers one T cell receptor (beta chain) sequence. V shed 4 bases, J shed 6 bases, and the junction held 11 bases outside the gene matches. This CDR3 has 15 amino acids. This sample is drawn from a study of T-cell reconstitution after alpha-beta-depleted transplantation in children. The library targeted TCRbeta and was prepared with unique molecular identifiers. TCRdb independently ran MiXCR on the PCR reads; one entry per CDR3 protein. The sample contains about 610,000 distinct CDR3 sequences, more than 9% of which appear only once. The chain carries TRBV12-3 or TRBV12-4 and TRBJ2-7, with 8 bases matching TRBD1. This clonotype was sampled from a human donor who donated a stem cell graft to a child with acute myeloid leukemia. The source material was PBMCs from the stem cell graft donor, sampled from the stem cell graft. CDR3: CASSSPGQVKGEQYF. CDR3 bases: TGTGCCAGCAGTTCCCCGGGACAGGTAAAGGGCGAGCAGTACTTC.